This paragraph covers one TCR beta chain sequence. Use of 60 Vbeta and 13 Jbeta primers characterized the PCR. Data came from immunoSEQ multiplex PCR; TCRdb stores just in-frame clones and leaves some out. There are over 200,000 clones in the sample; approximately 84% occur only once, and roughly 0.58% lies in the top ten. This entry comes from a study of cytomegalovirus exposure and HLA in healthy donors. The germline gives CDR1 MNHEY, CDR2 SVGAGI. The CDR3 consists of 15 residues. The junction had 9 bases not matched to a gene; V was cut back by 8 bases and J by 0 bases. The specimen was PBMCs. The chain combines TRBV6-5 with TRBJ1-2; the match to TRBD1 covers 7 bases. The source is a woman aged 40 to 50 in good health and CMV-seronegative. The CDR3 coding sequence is TGTGCCAGCGGAGGCACAGGGGTCCCTAACTATGGCTACACCTTC. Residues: CASGGTGVPNYGYTF.